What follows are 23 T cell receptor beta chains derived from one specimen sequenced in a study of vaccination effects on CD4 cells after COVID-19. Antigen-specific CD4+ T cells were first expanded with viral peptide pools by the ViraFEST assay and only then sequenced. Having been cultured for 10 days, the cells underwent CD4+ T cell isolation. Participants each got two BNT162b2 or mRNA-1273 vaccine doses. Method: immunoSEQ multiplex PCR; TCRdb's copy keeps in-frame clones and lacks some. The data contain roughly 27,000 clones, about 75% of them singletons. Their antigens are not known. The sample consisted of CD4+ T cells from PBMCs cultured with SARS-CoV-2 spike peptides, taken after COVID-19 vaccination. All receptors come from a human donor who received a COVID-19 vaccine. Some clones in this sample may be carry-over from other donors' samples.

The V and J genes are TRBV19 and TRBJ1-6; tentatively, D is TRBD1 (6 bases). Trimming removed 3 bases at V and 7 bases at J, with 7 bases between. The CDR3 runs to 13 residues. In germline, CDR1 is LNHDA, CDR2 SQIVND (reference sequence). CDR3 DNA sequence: TGTGCCAGTAGTATCAGGGGAAATTCACCCCTCCACTTT. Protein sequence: CASSIRGNSPLHF. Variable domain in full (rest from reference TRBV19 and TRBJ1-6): DGGITQSPKYLFRKEGQNVTLSCEQNLNHDAMYWYRQDPGQGLRLIYYSQIVNDFQKGDIAEGYSVSREKKESFPLTVTSAQKNPTAFYLCASSIRGNSPLHFGNGTRLTVT.

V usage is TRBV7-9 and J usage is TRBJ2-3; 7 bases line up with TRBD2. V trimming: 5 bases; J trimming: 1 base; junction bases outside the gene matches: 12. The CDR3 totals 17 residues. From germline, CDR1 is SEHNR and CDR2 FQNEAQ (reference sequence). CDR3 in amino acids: CASSLIFSAGGTDTQYF. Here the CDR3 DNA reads TGTGCCAGCAGCCTCATATTTTCCGCGGGGGGCACAGATACGCAGTATTTT.

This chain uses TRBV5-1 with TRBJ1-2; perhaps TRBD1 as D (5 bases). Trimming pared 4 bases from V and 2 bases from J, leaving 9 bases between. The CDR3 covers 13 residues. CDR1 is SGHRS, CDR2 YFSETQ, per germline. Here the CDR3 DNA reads TGCGCCAGCAGCCCAGGGATGAACTATGGCTACACCTTC. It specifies CASSPGMNYGYTF.

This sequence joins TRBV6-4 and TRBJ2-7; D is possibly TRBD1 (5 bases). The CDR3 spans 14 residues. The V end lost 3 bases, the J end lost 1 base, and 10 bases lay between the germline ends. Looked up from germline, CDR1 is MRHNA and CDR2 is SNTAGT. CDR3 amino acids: CASSEGDRSYEQYV. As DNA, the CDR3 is TGTGCCAGCAGTGAAGGGGATAGATCCTACGAGCAGTACGTC.

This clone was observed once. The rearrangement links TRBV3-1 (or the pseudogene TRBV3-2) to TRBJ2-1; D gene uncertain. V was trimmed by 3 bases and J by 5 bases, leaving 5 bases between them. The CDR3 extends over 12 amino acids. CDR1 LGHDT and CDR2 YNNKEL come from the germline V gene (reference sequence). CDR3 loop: CASSQSNNEQFF. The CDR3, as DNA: TGTGCCAGCAGCCAGTCGAACAATGAGCAGTTCTTC.

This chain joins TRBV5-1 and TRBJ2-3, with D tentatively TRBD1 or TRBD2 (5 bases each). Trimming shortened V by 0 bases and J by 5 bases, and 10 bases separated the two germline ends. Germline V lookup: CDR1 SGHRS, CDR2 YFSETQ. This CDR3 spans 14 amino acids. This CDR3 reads CASSLGGAGDTQYF. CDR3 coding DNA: TGCGCCAGCAGCTTGGGAGGGGCGGGAGATACGCAGTATTTT.

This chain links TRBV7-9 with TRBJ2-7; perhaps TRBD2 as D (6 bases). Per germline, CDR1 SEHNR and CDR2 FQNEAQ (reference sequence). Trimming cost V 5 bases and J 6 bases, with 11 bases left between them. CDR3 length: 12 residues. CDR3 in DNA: TGTGCCAGCAGCCGACTAGAAGGCGAGCAGTACGTC. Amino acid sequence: CASSRLEGEQYV.

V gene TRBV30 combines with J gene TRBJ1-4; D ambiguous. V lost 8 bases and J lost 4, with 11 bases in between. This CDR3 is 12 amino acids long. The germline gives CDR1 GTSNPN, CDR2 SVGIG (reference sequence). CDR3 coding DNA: TGTGCCGGACGACAAGTTAATGAAAAACTGTTTTTT. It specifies CAGRQVNEKLFF.

The CDR3 nucleotides read TGTGCCAGTACCGATATGGCGCCTGGGGCCAACGTCCTGACTTTC. It yields the protein CASTDMAPGANVLTF. The rearrangement uses TRBV19 and TRBJ2-6; D ambiguous. The V and J ends lost 7 bases and 2 bases respectively, with 12 bases between them. The CDR3 spans 15 residues. The germline CDR1 and CDR2 sequences are LNHDA and SQIVND (reference sequence).

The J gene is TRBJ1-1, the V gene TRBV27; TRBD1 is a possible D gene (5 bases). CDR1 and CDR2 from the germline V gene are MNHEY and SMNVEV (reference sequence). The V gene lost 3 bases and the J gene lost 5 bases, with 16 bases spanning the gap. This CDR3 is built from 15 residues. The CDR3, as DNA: TGTGCCAGCAGTTTCGACGCGAGGGGAGGTACTGAAGCTTTCTTT. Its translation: CASSFDARGGTEAFF.

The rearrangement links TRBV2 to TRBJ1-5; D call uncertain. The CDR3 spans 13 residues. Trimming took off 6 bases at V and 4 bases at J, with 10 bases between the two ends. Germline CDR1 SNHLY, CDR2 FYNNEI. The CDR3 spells CASRVEPNQPQHF. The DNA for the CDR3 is TGTGCCAGCAGGGTGGAGCCTAATCAGCCCCAGCATTTT.

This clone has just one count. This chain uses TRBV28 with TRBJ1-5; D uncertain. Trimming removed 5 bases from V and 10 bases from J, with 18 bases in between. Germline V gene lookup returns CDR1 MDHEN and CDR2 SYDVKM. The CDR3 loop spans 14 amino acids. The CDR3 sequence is CASSPRTATDPQHF. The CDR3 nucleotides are TGTGCCAGCAGTCCGAGGACGGCGACCGATCCCCAGCATTTT.

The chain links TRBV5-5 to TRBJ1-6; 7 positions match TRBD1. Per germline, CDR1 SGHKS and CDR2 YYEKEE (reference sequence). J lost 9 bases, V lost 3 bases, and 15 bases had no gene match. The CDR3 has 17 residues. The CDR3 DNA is TGTGCCAGCAGCTCGGAACTGACAGGGAGGGTGACTTCACCCCTCCACTTT. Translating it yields CASSSELTGRVTSPLHF.

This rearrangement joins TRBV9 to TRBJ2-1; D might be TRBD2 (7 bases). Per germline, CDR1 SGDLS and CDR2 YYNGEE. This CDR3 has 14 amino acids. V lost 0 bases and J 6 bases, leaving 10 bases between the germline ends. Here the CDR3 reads CASSVAGGINEQFF. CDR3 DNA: TGTGCCAGCAGCGTAGCGGGGGGCATCAATGAGCAGTTCTTC.

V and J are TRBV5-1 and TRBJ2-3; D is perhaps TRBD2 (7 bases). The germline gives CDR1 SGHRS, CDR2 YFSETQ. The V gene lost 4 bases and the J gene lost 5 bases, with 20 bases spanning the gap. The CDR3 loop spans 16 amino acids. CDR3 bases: TGCGCCAGCAGCCCAATAGGGGGGGGGCCGAGAGATACGCAGTATTTT. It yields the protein CASSPIGGGPRDTQYF.

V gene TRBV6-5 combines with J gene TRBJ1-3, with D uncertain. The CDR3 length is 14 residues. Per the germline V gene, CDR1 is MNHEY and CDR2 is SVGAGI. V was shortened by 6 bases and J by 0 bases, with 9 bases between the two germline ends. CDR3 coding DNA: TGTGCCAGCAGGCCCCTGAGCTCTGGAAACACCATATATTTT. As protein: CASRPLSSGNTIYF.

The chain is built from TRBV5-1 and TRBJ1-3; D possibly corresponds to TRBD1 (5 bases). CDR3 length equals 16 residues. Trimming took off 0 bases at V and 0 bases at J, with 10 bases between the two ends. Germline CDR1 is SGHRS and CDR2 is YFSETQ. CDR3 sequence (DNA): TGCGCCAGCAGCTTGGACAGGACCGTCTCTGGAAACACCATATATTTT. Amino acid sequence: CASSLDRTVSGNTIYF.

CDR3 bases: TGTGCCAGTAACAACAGGGGGCGCTTGGAGACCCAGTACTTC. Protein sequence: CASNNRGRLETQYF. This chain joins TRBV19 and TRBJ2-5, with 9 bases fitting TRBD1. The CDR3 is 14 amino acids. Germline CDR1 and CDR2: LNHDA and SQIVND (reference sequence). Germline trimming cut 7 bases from V and 5 bases from J; bases unmatched to any gene: 8. The complete variable domain, with remaining parts taken from reference TRBV19 and TRBJ2-5, reads DGGITQSPKYLFRKEGQNVTLSCEQNLNHDAMYWYRQDPGQGLRLIYYSQIVNDFQKGDIAEGYSVSREKKESFPLTVTSAQKNPTAFYLCASNNRGRLETQYFGPGTRLLVL.

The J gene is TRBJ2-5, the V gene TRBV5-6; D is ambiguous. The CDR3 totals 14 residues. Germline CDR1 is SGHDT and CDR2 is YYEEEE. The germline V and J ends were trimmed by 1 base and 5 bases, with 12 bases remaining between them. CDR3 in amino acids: CASSLRAVEETQYF. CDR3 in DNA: TGTGCCAGCAGCTTGCGCGCAGTCGAGGAGACCCAGTACTTC.

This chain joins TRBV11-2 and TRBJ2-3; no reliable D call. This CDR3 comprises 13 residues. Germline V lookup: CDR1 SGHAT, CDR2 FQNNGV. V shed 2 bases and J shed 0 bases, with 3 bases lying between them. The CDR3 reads CASSLPSTDTQYF. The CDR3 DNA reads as TGTGCCAGCAGCTTACCTAGCACAGATACGCAGTATTTT.

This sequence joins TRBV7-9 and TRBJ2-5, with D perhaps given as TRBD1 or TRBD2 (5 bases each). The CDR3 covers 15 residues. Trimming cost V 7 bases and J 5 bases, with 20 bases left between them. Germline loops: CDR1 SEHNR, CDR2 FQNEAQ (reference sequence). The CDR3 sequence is CASTPGTLRPETQYF. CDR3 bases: TGTGCCAGCACCCCCGGGACCCTGCGACCCGAGACCCAGTACTTC.

The CDR3 loop is CASSLEVWGRTRGYTF. The CDR3 nucleotides are TGTGCCAGCAGCTTGGAAGTTTGGGGCAGGACGAGAGGCTACACCTTC. This chain connects TRBV5-6 to TRBJ1-2; TRBD1 is a possible D gene (5 bases). The CDR3 is made up of 16 amino acids. The germline gives CDR1 SGHDT, CDR2 YYEEEE. Trimming removed 0 bases at V and 8 bases at J, with 20 bases between.

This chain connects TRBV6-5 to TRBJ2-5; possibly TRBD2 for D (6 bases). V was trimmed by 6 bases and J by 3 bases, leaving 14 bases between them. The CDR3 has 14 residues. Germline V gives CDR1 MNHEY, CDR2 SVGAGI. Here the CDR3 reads CASSPLRLEETQYF. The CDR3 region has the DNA TGTGCCAGCAGCCCACTAAGACTAGAAGAGACCCAGTACTTC.